The rows below give T cell receptor beta chains drawn from one sample of a study of cytotoxic CD8 clonotypes in ibrutinib-treated CLL. Here immunoSEQ multiplex PCR was the method, and the copy in TCRdb shows in-frame clones only, minus some. Among 35,000 or so clones listed, more than 65% were seen once. Specimen: PBMCs, collected before ibrutinib treatment. These receptors all come from a human donor with chronic lymphocytic leukemia. Each CDR3 is given with its conserved first and last residue. Fields, in order: CDR3 DNA, CDR3 protein, D gene, V gene, clone size, J gene. D genes are given only for firm matches. Clone size appears in some rows only: once, few, many, or a class for an expanded clone.

DNA: TGCGCCAGCAGCTTGGGACTTTGGACAGGGGACATCTATAATTCACCCCTCCACTTT; CDR3: CASSLGLWTGDIYNSPLHF; D: TRBD1; V: TRBV5-1; size: .; J: TRBJ1-6
DNA: TGTGCCAGCAGTGATTTGGGATCAACTAATGAAAAACTGTTTTTT; CDR3: CASSDLGSTNEKLFF; D: .; V: TRBV6-1; size: .; J: TRBJ1-4
DNA: TGCGCCAGCAGCCAAAAGTACAGGGGAGGCCAGCCCCAGCATTTT; CDR3: CASSQKYRGGQPQHF; D: TRBD1; V: TRBV4-1; size: many; J: TRBJ1-5
DNA: TGTGCCAGCAGTGGGAGGACAGGGACGCGCAATCAGCCCCAGCATTTT; CDR3: CASSGRTGTRNQPQHF; D: TRBD1; V: TRBV27; size: .; J: TRBJ1-5
DNA: TGTGCCAGCAGCTCGCCCGCAGGGGGCGGAGGTGAAGCTTTCTTT; CDR3: CASSSPAGGGGEAFF; D: TRBD1; V: TRBV11-2; size: few; J: TRBJ1-1
DNA: TGTGCCAGCAGTTACAGGGTGTCCACCGGGGAGCTGTTTTTT; CDR3: CASSYRVSTGELFF; D: .; V: TRBV2; size: .; J: TRBJ2-2
DNA: TGTGCCAGTGGGGCTAGAGGGATCCTTTACGAGCAGTACTTC; CDR3: CASGARGILYEQYF; D: .; V: TRBV19; size: .; J: TRBJ2-7
DNA: TGTGCCAGCTCACCCCAGGGGTCCACCGGGGAGCTGTTTTTT; CDR3: CASSPQGSTGELFF; D: .; V: TRBV18; size: .; J: TRBJ2-2
DNA: TGTGCCACCTGTAGCGGGAGCTCCTACGAGCAGTACTTC; CDR3: CATCSGSSYEQYF; D: TRBD2; V: TRBV10-3; size: once; J: TRBJ2-7
DNA: TGTGCCAGCAGCTTAGTAGGACAGGGTAAAGAGACCCAGTACTTC; CDR3: CASSLVGQGKETQYF; D: TRBD1; V: TRBV13; size: .; J: TRBJ2-5
DNA: TGTGCCAGCAGCTTAGTACCAAACACTGAAGCTTTCTTT; CDR3: CASSLVPNTEAFF; D: .; V: TRBV11-3; size: .; J: TRBJ1-1
DNA: TGTGCCAGCAGCTTAGATGGATGGGACAGGGGGCCCACAGATACGCAGTATTTT; CDR3: CASSLDGWDRGPTDTQYF; D: TRBD1; V: TRBV11-2; size: .; J: TRBJ2-3
DNA: TGTGCCAGCAGCCACTTACAGGGTACTGGAAACACCATATATTTT; CDR3: CASSHLQGTGNTIYF; D: .; V: TRBV9; size: .; J: TRBJ1-3
DNA: TGTGCCAGCAGCTCACCAGGGGGGTCCTACAATGAGCAGTTCTTC; CDR3: CASSSPGGSYNEQFF; D: .; V: TRBV7-9; size: .; J: TRBJ2-1
DNA: TGTGCCAGCAGCTCAACTGGGGGCCAAGAGACCCAGTACTTC; CDR3: CASSSTGGQETQYF; D: .; V: TRBV7-9; size: .; J: TRBJ2-5
DNA: TGTGCCAGCAGCCAAGAAGGTGCCAGGGGGTTTATTGGCAAAAACATTCAGTACTTC; CDR3: CASSQEGARGFIGKNIQYF; D: TRBD1; V: TRBV4-2; size: .; J: TRBJ2-4
DNA: TGTGCCAGCAGTTTTAGCGGGGGGCCAGGGGATACGCAGTATTTT; CDR3: CASSFSGGPGDTQYF; D: TRBD2; V: TRBV11-1; size: .; J: TRBJ2-3
DNA: TGCGCCAGCAGCTTAATAGGGGGTCGGGATCAGCCCCAGCATTTT; CDR3: CASSLIGGRDQPQHF; D: .; V: TRBV5-1; size: .; J: TRBJ1-5
DNA: TGTGCCAGCACCCCAGAGGGGCGAAGCAATCAGCCCCAGCATTTT; CDR3: CASTPEGRSNQPQHF; D: .; V: TRBV7-8; size: .; J: TRBJ1-5
DNA: TGTGCCAGCATTACACAGGGGAACACTGAAGCTTTCTTT; CDR3: CASITQGNTEAFF; D: .; V: TRBV6-1; size: .; J: TRBJ1-1
DNA: TGTGCCATCAGAGGACTAGCGGGGGACTACGAGCAGTACTTC; CDR3: CAIRGLAGDYEQYF; D: TRBD2; V: TRBV10-3; size: .; J: TRBJ2-7
DNA: TGCGCCATCAGTCTTTCGGGGCTTGGGGCCAACGTCCTGACTTTC; CDR3: CAISLSGLGANVLTF; D: .; V: TRBV23-1; size: .; J: TRBJ2-6
DNA: TGTGCCACCAGCAGAGATAGGGCTAGCGGGAGGGCCTTAGTCACCGGGGAGCTGTTTTTT; CDR3: CATSRDRASGRALVTGELFF; D: TRBD2; V: TRBV15; size: few; J: TRBJ2-2
DNA: TGTGCCAGCTCCCGTAGTCGCGGAAACTGGGGCGAGCAGTACTTC; CDR3: CASSRSRGNWGEQYF; D: .; V: TRBV18; size: .; J: TRBJ2-7
DNA: TGTGCTAGCAGCTCCACCGGGAACTCATATGGGGCCCAGTACTTC; CDR3: CASSSTGNSYGAQYF; D: .; V: TRBV7-7; size: .; J: TRBJ2-5
DNA: TGTGCCAGCAGTGAGGCGACAGGGGGCGTTCAGCCCCAGCATTTT; CDR3: CASSEATGGVQPQHF; D: TRBD1; V: TRBV28; size: .; J: TRBJ1-5
DNA: TGTGCCAGTAGGGATGTGGGCGGTACCGGGGAGCTGTTTTTT; CDR3: CASRDVGGTGELFF; D: .; V: TRBV19; size: few; J: TRBJ2-2
DNA: TGTGCCAGCAGCCTCGGCCGGGGTTACGAGCAGTACTTC; CDR3: CASSLGRGYEQYF; D: .; V: TRBV7-2; size: .; J: TRBJ2-7
DNA: TGTGCCAGCAGCGTAGACTTCTGGACAGGGAACACCGGGGAGCTGTTTTTT; CDR3: CASSVDFWTGNTGELFF; D: TRBD1; V: TRBV9; size: .; J: TRBJ2-2
DNA: TGCAGCGTCACCAGACAGGGCGCTTATGGCTACACCTTC; CDR3: CSVTRQGAYGYTF; D: TRBD1; V: TRBV29-1; size: once; J: TRBJ1-2
DNA: TGTGCCAGCAGTGTGGTACAGGGGAGCACCGGGGAGCTGTTTTTT; CDR3: CASSVVQGSTGELFF; D: TRBD1; V: TRBV2; size: .; J: TRBJ2-2
DNA: TGTGCCAGCAGTTACAGGGGCAACGAGCAGTACTTC; CDR3: CASSYRGNEQYF; D: TRBD1; V: TRBV28; size: .; J: TRBJ2-7
DNA: TGTGCCAGCAGCGAAAAGGGGTCGGCCGTATCAAGAGGGAACACTGAAGCTTTCTTT; CDR3: CASSEKGSAVSRGNTEAFF; D: .; V: TRBV21-1; size: .; J: TRBJ1-1
DNA: TGCAGCGTTGAGGGAGGACAGACCATGAACACTGAAGCTTTCTTT; CDR3: CSVEGGQTMNTEAFF; D: .; V: TRBV29-1; size: .; J: TRBJ1-1
DNA: TGTGCCAGCAGTTTGTGGTCAGGGAAGGATGGCTACACCTTC; CDR3: CASSLWSGKDGYTF; D: .; V: TRBV27; size: few; J: TRBJ1-2
DNA: TGTGCCACCGTAGGTAACTACGAGCAGTACTTC; CDR3: CATVGNYEQYF; D: .; V: TRBV10-3; size: .; J: TRBJ2-7
DNA: TGTGCCAGCAGCCAAGAGGGACTAGCGGGCCATTACGAGCAGTACTTC; CDR3: CASSQEGLAGHYEQYF; D: TRBD2; V: TRBV4-2; size: .; J: TRBJ2-7
DNA: TGTGCCATCAGTGACCGGAACTATGGCTACACCTTC; CDR3: CAISDRNYGYTF; D: .; V: TRBV10-3; size: .; J: TRBJ1-2
DNA: TGCGCCAGCAGCTTGGGCGCTGCATACGAGCAGTACTTC; CDR3: CASSLGAAYEQYF; D: .; V: TRBV5-1; size: .; J: TRBJ2-7
DNA: TGTGCCAGCAGTACCCGACACGGTCGGGGCAACTATGGCTACACCTTC; CDR3: CASSTRHGRGNYGYTF; D: .; V: TRBV28; size: few; J: TRBJ1-2
DNA: TGTGCCAGCAGTGAATGGGGGTCGAACACCGGGGAGCTGTTTTTT; CDR3: CASSEWGSNTGELFF; D: .; V: TRBV25-1; size: .; J: TRBJ2-2
DNA: TGTGCCAGCAGCGTAGGACTAGCGGGGACCTACGAGCAGTACTTC; CDR3: CASSVGLAGTYEQYF; D: TRBD2; V: TRBV9; size: .; J: TRBJ2-7
DNA: TGTGCCAGCAGCACCGGACCTAACACTGAAGCTTTCTTT; CDR3: CASSTGPNTEAFF; D: .; V: TRBV7-3; size: .; J: TRBJ1-1
DNA: TGTGCCAGCGGGGAAGAAGCTTTCTTT; CDR3: CASGEEAFF; D: .; V: TRBV9; size: once; J: TRBJ1-1
DNA: TGTGCCAGCAGCACAACTTCACACCTGAACACTGAAGCTTTCTTT; CDR3: CASSTTSHLNTEAFF; D: .; V: TRBV21-1; size: .; J: TRBJ1-1
DNA: TGCGCCAGCAGCCCGGTTGGCGATTATGGCTACACCTTC; CDR3: CASSPVGDYGYTF; D: .; V: TRBV5-1; size: .; J: TRBJ1-2
DNA: TGTGCCAGCAGTTTATTCTTCTCAGGTTCTGGAAACACCATATATTTT; CDR3: CASSLFFSGSGNTIYF; D: .; V: TRBV27; size: once; J: TRBJ1-3
DNA: TGTGCCAGCAGTATAACCGGGACATCTGAAAAGACCCAGTACTTC; CDR3: CASSITGTSEKTQYF; D: .; V: TRBV27; size: .; J: TRBJ2-5
DNA: TGTGCCACCAGCAGGACAACCCGGAATGACAGGACCGGGGAGCTGTTTTTT; CDR3: CATSRTTRNDRTGELFF; D: .; V: TRBV15; size: .; J: TRBJ2-2